This T cell receptor beta chain was sequenced for a study of CD8 T cells in ankylosing spondylitis. Regarding the study as a whole: Certain motif variants had earlier been reported in reactive arthritis synovial fluid and blood. What appeared characteristic of ankylosing spondylitis blood was a TCR beta motif of about eight highly homologous variants. The authors reported significant enrichment of disease-linked clones in matched ankylosing spondylitis synovial fluid.

Each CDR3 protein gets one entry after TCRdb re-called the 5' RACE reads with MiXCR. The sample records a few hundred thousand distinct CDR3 sequences, approximately 20% being singletons. There are a few counts of this clonotype. The antigen remains unidentified. The TCR originated in a male donor with ankylosing spondylitis. Sequencing was done on a sample of blood, either unsorted or a sorted T cell fraction (not recorded which).

CDR3 sequence reads: CASSSSYKNTEAFF. The CDR3 nucleotides are TGTGCCAGCAGTTCATCATACAAGAACACTGAAGCTTTCTTT. This sequence joins TRBV27 and TRBJ1-1; D uncertain. CDR1 and CDR2 (germline): MNHEY, SMNVEV (reference sequence). The CDR3 consists of 14 residues. The ends were cut back, 4 bases at V and 1 base at J, with 10 bases in the middle.